This T cell receptor (beta chain) was documented in a study of a mutant IDH1 vaccine in newly diagnosed glioma. As for the study in general: Treated patients, around 60% male and roughly 40% female, averaged about 40 years of age.

Overall study findings and caveats: Immune responses arising from the vaccine appeared in about 93% of patients.

Time point specified: week 47, end of study. Vaccination comprised doses that each held 300 ug of mutant IDH1 20-mer peptide, plus topical imiquimod. Libraries were prepared by immunoSEQ multiplex PCR; TCRdb keeps only in-frame clonotypes and omits some of them. The sample has some 56,000 clones; about 71% are singletons. From germline, CDR1 is LNHDA and CDR2 SQIVND (reference sequence). This CDR3 has 15 amino acids. V was cut by 4 bases and J by 0 bases, with 10 bases left in between. Of note for this clone: Its antigen is not known.

This receptor was taken from a middle-aged man with glioma. The sample here was PBMCs, taken from a glioma patient whose treatment included an IDH1 peptide vaccine. The chain carries TRBV19 and TRBJ2-1; D unresolved. The CDR3 DNA follows: TGTGCCAGTAGTAAGGCGACGAGCTCCTACAATGAGCAGTTCTTC. It encodes CASSKATSSYNEQFF.